Listed here are 18 T cell receptor beta chains from one sample, sequenced in a study of cytomegalovirus exposure and HLA in healthy donors. Clones were sequenced by immunoSEQ multiplex PCR, and TCRdb holds only the in-frame ones, with some missing. This table has about 330,000 clones, roughly 89% appearing once. The sample comprised PBMCs. These receptors all come from a woman aged 18-35 years in good health and CMV-seronegative.

The chain links TRBV5-6 to TRBJ2-2; 8 nucleotides agree with TRBD2. This CDR3 has 13 amino acids. V dropped 2 bases and J dropped 6; count of bases not matched to a gene: 0. CDR1 and CDR2 (germline): SGHDT, YYEEEE. CDR3 nucleotides: TGTGCCAGCAGCTTCGGGAGGGCCGGGGAGCTGTTTTTT. As protein: CASSFGRAGELFF.

V and J are TRBV9 and TRBJ2-3; 14 bases are a match to TRBD2. The CDR3 contains 16 residues. Germline V lookup: CDR1 SGDLS, CDR2 YYNGEE. V was pared by 4 bases and J by 2 bases, with 3 bases of the junction left unmatched. CDR3 region: CASSTTSGRATDTQYF. The CDR3, as DNA: TGTGCCAGCAGCACGACTAGCGGGAGGGCCACAGATACGCAGTATTTT.

This clone was recorded a few times. In DNA form, the CDR3 reads TGTGCCATCTCGGGCGATAGCGGTTACTACGAGCAGTACTTC. Translated: CAISGDSGYYEQYF. The chain uses TRBV10-3 and TRBJ2-7; a weak D match, TRBD2 (6 bases). V was clipped by 8 bases and J by 3 bases, with 17 bases between them. The CDR3 extends over 14 amino acids. Per germline, CDR1 ENHRY and CDR2 SYGVKD.

This chain connects TRBV29-1 to TRBJ2-7, with 7 bases fitting TRBD1. There are 14 residues in the CDR3. With 6 bases clipped from V and 0 bases from J, the junction kept 8 bases outside the gene matches. Germline loops: CDR1 SQVTM, CDR2 ANQGSEA. The CDR3 spells CSVGTGTDSYEQYF. In DNA form, the CDR3 reads TGCAGCGTCGGGACCGGGACAGACTCCTACGAGCAGTACTTC.

J is TRBJ2-3 and V is TRBV28; TRBD2 matches at 8 bases. The V gene end was trimmed by 8 bases and the J gene end by 3 bases; junction bases not matched to a gene: 7. Germline CDR1 is MDHEN and CDR2 is SYDVKM. The CDR3 is 14 residues long. This CDR3 reads CASQAGDGTDTQYF. CDR3 bases: TGTGCCAGCCAAGCGGGAGACGGGACAGATACGCAGTATTTT.

This chain joins TRBV9 and TRBJ1-1; 7 nucleotides line up with TRBD1. V lost 1 base to trimming and J lost 1 base; unmatched junction nucleotides: 4. From germline, CDR1 is SGDLS and CDR2 YYNGEE. The CDR3 is made up of 15 amino acids. In DNA form, the CDR3 reads TGTGCCAGCAGCGTAAGAGACAGGGCGAACACTGAAGCTTTCTTT. It is translated as CASSVRDRANTEAFF.

The chain combines TRBV19 with TRBJ1-5; 7 bases are a match to TRBD1. The CDR3 has 12 residues. V lost 6 bases, J lost 11 bases, and 7 bases stayed unmatched. Germline CDR1 is LNHDA and CDR2 is SQIVND (reference sequence). The CDR3 DNA follows: TGTGCCAGTAGAGCCGAGGGGGCAGCCCAGCATTTT. It codes for CASRAEGAAQHF.

This chain connects TRBV20-1 to TRBJ1-4; TRBD1 agrees at 7 bases. Germline V gene data show CDR1 as DFQATT and CDR2 as SNEGSKA (reference sequence). The CDR3 has 11 amino acids. Unmatched junction bases numbered 3, after V lost 7 bases and J lost 7 bases. Here the CDR3 DNA reads TGCAGTGGGGGACAGAGTGAAAAACTGTTTTTT. Translation gives CSGGQSEKLFF.

DNA of the CDR3: TGTGCCAGCAGCCAAGACAGGAATAGCAATCAGCCCCAGCATTTT. This translates into CASSQDRNSNQPQHF. The V and J genes are TRBV4-2 and TRBJ1-5, with D unresolved. The CDR3 totals 15 residues. V was shortened by 0 bases and J by 0 bases, with 6 bases between the two germline ends. CDR1 LGHNA and CDR2 YNFKEQ come from the germline V gene.

V and J are TRBV4-3 and TRBJ2-1, with 15 bases that match TRBD2. Looked up from germline, CDR1 is LGHNA and CDR2 is YSLEER. Unmatched junction bases numbered 1, after V lost 0 bases and J lost 7 bases. CDR3 size: 16 residues. The DNA of the CDR3 is TGCGCCAGCAGCCAAGAGGGGACTAGCGGGAGGAATGAGCAGTTCTTC. Protein product: CASSQEGTSGRNEQFF.

The chain recombines TRBV2 with TRBJ2-2; D might be TRBD1 (5 bases). V dropped 10 bases and J dropped 1 base, with 10 bases sitting between them. Germline V gene sequence: CDR1 SNHLY, CDR2 FYNNEI. The CDR3 sequence is 13 residues long. Written as DNA, the CDR3 is TGTGCCACATTAGACAGGAACACCGGGGAGCTGTTTTTT. Encoded protein: CATLDRNTGELFF.

This sequence joins TRBV9 and TRBJ2-1, with 10 bases identical to TRBD1. The CDR3 is made up of 15 amino acids. Germline values: CDR1 SGDLS, CDR2 YYNGEE. V lost 3 bases to trimming and J lost 2 bases; unmatched junction nucleotides: 2. The CDR3 DNA reads TGTGCCAGCAGCGAGACAGGGGGCGCCTACAATGAGCAGTTCTTC. Translating gives CASSETGGAYNEQFF.

The V gene is TRBV30, the J gene TRBJ1-1, with TRBD1 identical over 7 bases. This CDR3 has 13 residues. Germline V gives CDR1 GTSNPN, CDR2 SVGIG (reference sequence). V shed 3 bases, J shed 5 bases, and the junction held 6 bases outside the gene matches. The DNA of the CDR3 is TGTGCCTGGAGAAAGACAGGGCAGACTGAAGCTTTCTTT. It translates to CAWRKTGQTEAFF.

In this sample, this clone turned up a few times. The V and J genes are TRBV9 and TRBJ2-6; possibly TRBD2 for D (6 bases). The CDR3 contains 14 residues. Trimming took off 4 bases at V and 3 bases at J, with 8 bases between the two ends. Germline CDR1 and CDR2: SGDLS and YYNGEE. CDR3 loop: CASSPGDGANVLTF. The CDR3 DNA reads TGTGCCAGCAGCCCGGGGGATGGGGCCAACGTCCTGACTTTC. The entire variable domain, with the rest obtained from reference TRBV9 and TRBJ2-6, is as follows: DSGVTQTPKHLITATGQRVTLRCSPRSGDLSVYWYQQSLDQGLQFLIQYYNGEERAKGNILERFSAQQFPDLHSELNLSSLELGDSALYFCASSPGDGANVLTFGAGSRLTVL.

The V and J genes are TRBV19 and TRBJ2-1; 9 nucleotides align to TRBD2. Germline V gives CDR1 LNHDA, CDR2 SQIVND (reference sequence). V was clipped by 3 bases and J by 4 bases; unmatched bases: 4. This CDR3 spans 15 amino acids. The chain's CDR3 is CASSIRTSVYNEQFF. CDR3 bases: TGTGCCAGTAGTATCCGGACTAGCGTATACAATGAGCAGTTCTTC.

The chain employs TRBV29-1 and TRBJ2-7; 10 bases fit TRBD1. The CDR3 loop spans 15 amino acids. Germline CDR1 SQVTM, CDR2 ANQGSEA. V dropped 7 bases and J dropped 5; count of bases not matched to a gene: 14. As DNA, the CDR3 is TGCAGCGCTTTCGGGACAGGGGTAAACGACAACGAGCAGTACTTC. Its protein product is CSAFGTGVNDNEQYF.

The chain carries TRBV6-1 and TRBJ2-7; TRBD2 aligns across 11 bases. The junction had 6 bases not matched to a gene; V was cut back by 6 bases and J by 2 bases. Germline CDR1 and CDR2: MNHNS and SASEGT. This CDR3 is built from 15 residues. The CDR3 region is CASRALAGGPYEQYF. CDR3 DNA sequence: TGTGCCAGCAGGGCTCTAGCGGGAGGACCCTACGAGCAGTACTTC.

This sequence joins TRBV2 and TRBJ2-7, with 7 bases matching TRBD2. Looked up from germline, CDR1 is SNHLY and CDR2 is FYNNEI. V lost 6 bases, J lost 1 base, and 9 bases stayed unmatched. The CDR3 totals 15 residues. The CDR3 DNA reads as TGTGCCAGCAGCCCAGATGTAGCGGGTTCCTACGAGCAGTACTTC. Its translation is CASSPDVAGSYEQYF.